The rows below give T cell receptor beta chains drawn from one sample of a study of cytomegalovirus exposure and HLA in healthy donors. Assay: immunoSEQ multiplex PCR; the TCRdb copy retains only in-frame clones and omits some. Of approximately 44,000 clones detected, over 70% appear once; the ten largest clones hold 2.5% to 3.5%. Specimen: PBMCs. The receptors come from a man aged 45-60 years in good health and CMV-seronegative. CDR3s include the opening cysteine and the closing phenylalanine or tryptophan. Fields, in order: D gene, J gene, V gene, clone size, CDR3 protein, CDR3 DNA. The D gene is left open where the match is weak. A clone size is listed for some rows: how often the clone was seen (once, few, many), or a class if it is expanded.

NA | TRBJ1-5 | TRBV2 | NA | CASRSDRMEQPQHF | TGTGCCAGCAGGAGTGACAGGATGGAACAGCCCCAGCATTTT
NA | TRBJ2-3 | TRBV10-3 | NA | CAISAPGTDTQYF | TGTGCCATCAGTGCGCCGGGCACAGATACGCAGTATTTT
TRBD2 | TRBJ2-5 | TRBV19 | NA | CASSDASGLLTETQYF | TGTGCCAGTAGTGATGCTAGCGGACTCCTCACGGAGACCCAGTACTTC
TRBD1 | TRBJ2-7 | TRBV5-1 | NA | CASSLSGTGVEQYF | TGCGCCAGCAGCTTGTCCGGGACAGGCGTCGAGCAGTACTTC
NA | TRBJ2-7 | TRBV2 | NA | CASSVGGEGEQYF | TGTGCCAGCAGTGTCGGCGGGGAAGGGGAGCAGTACTTC
NA | TRBJ1-1 | TRBV6-5 | once | CASSYSFTTNTEAFF | TGTGCCAGCAGTTACTCTTTCACTACGAACACTGAAGCTTTCTTT
NA | TRBJ2-5 | TRBV18 | once | CASSPRHPGPGSETQYF | TGTGCCAGCTCACCACGCCACCCAGGGCCTGGTTCGGAGACCCAGTACTTC
NA | TRBJ1-1 | TRBV10-3 | NA | CAISGQSMNTEAFF | TGTGCCATCAGCGGACAGAGTATGAACACTGAAGCTTTCTTT
NA | TRBJ2-1 | TRBV11-2 | NA | CASSLVETTYNEQFF | TGTGCCAGCAGCTTAGTGGAGACCACTTACAATGAGCAGTTCTTC
NA | TRBJ2-2 | TRBV11-1 | NA | CASSFSGTNTGELFF | TGTGCCAGCAGCTTCTCGGGAACGAACACCGGGGAGCTGTTTTTT
NA | TRBJ2-5 | TRBV7-2 | NA | CASSNPLRRETQYF | TGTGCCAGCAGCAACCCGCTCCGTCGGGAGACCCAGTACTTC
NA | TRBJ1-2 | TRBV14 | NA | CASSLYPDSYGYTF | TGTGCCAGCAGCCTGTATCCGGACAGCTATGGCTACACCTTC
NA | TRBJ2-7 | TRBV5-8 | NA | CASSLSGYEQYF | TGTGCCAGCAGCTTATCAGGGTACGAGCAGTACTTC
TRBD1 | TRBJ2-7 | TRBV6-1 | once | CTSSAGTGNAYEQYF | TGTACCAGCAGTGCGGGGACAGGGAATGCCTACGAGCAGTACTTC
NA | TRBJ2-3 | TRBV5-1 | NA | CASSLYRGSTDTQYF | TGCGCCAGCAGCTTGTATCGGGGAAGCACAGATACGCAGTATTTT
TRBD1 | TRBJ1-6 | TRBV7-2 | NA | CASSLDRSSYNSPLHF | TGTGCCAGCAGTTTGGACAGGAGCTCCTATAATTCACCCCTCCACTTT
NA | TRBJ2-3 | TRBV5-4 | NA | CASSATKSTDTQYF | TGTGCCAGCAGCGCCACTAAGAGCACAGATACGCAGTATTTT
TRBD1 | TRBJ1-1 | TRBV7-9 | few | CSSRTGGTEAFF | TGTTCCAGCCGTACAGGGGGCACTGAAGCTTTCTTT
NA | TRBJ1-6 | TRBV9 | NA | CASSVVDSPNNSPLHF | TGTGCCAGCAGCGTAGTGGACAGCCCCAATAATTCACCCCTCCACTTT
NA | TRBJ1-6 | TRBV4-3 | NA | CASSQGAATNSPLHF | TGCGCCAGCAGCCAAGGGGCAGCTACTAATTCACCCCTCCACTTT
NA | TRBJ2-1 | TRBV7-9 | once | CASSFWGLDNEQFF | TGTGCCAGCAGCTTTTGGGGGCTGGACAATGAGCAGTTCTTC
TRBD1 | TRBJ1-5 | TRBV7-2 | NA | CASSFSGTGGTQPQHF | TGTGCCAGCAGCTTCTCCGGGACAGGGGGCACTCAGCCCCAGCATTTT
NA | TRBJ1-2 | TRBV7-2 | NA | CASRGRDVVGYGYTF | TGTGCCAGCAGGGGGAGGGACGTCGTTGGCTATGGCTACACCTTC
NA | TRBJ2-7 | TRBV27 | NA | CASSFGGSAYEQYF | TGTGCCAGCAGTTTTGGAGGGTCGGCCTACGAGCAGTACTTC
NA | TRBJ2-1 | TRBV20-1 | NA | CSATYNEQFF | TGCAGTGCCACATACAATGAGCAGTTCTTC
NA | TRBJ2-5 | TRBV7-9 | NA | CSSSRTIAEETQYF | TGTTCCAGCAGCCGGACTATCGCGGAAGAGACCCAGTACTTC
NA | TRBJ1-1 | TRBV19 | NA | CASRRGWNTEAFF | TGTGCCAGTAGGCGGGGGTGGAACACTGAAGCTTTCTTT
NA | TRBJ2-7 | TRBV5-4 | NA | CASSRADSYEQYF | TGTGCCAGCAGCCGAGCGGACTCCTACGAGCAGTACTTC
NA | TRBJ2-1 | TRBV5-6 | few | CASSLVGQVYNEQFF | TGTGCCAGCAGCTTGGTGGGACAAGTCTACAATGAGCAGTTCTTC
NA | TRBJ2-6 | TRBV9 | NA | CASSTSLGVTRANVLTF | TGTGCCAGCAGCACTTCACTGGGCGTAACGAGGGCCAACGTCCTGACTTTC
TRBD2 | TRBJ2-7 | TRBV5-5 | once | CASSLGTSGSNPYEQYF | TGTGCCAGCAGCCTAGGGACTAGCGGGAGTAATCCCTACGAGCAGTACTTC
TRBD1 | TRBJ1-1 | TRBV5-1 | few | CASSPGTGNTEAFF | TGCGCCAGCAGCCCCGGGACAGGGAACACTGAAGCTTTCTTT
TRBD1 | TRBJ1-4 | TRBV5-1 | once | CASSLGGQGTEKLFF | TGCGCCAGCAGCTTGGGAGGACAGGGGACTGAAAAACTGTTTTTT
NA | TRBJ1-1 | TRBV7-9 | NA | CSSSLVLGGAFF | TGTTCCAGCAGCTTAGTATTAGGGGGTGCTTTCTTT
NA | TRBJ2-3 | TRBV2 | NA | CASTRTDTQYF | TGTGCCAGCACGCGGACAGATACGCAGTATTTT
TRBD1 | TRBJ1-4 | TRBV4-3 | NA | CASSPDRGSTNEKLFF | TGCGCCAGCAGCCCGGACAGGGGGTCGACTAATGAAAAACTGTTTTTT
NA | TRBJ2-7 | TRBV7-9 | NA | CASSLGSEYEQYF | TGTGCCAGCAGCTTAGGGTCTGAGTACGAGCAGTACTTC
TRBD1 | TRBJ2-5 | TRBV5-1 | once | CASSLLAGGIETQYF | TGCGCCAGCAGCTTGTTGGCAGGGGGCATAGAGACCCAGTACTTC
NA | TRBJ1-2 | TRBV6-5 | NA | CASRRTDLYGYTF | TGTGCCAGCAGGAGGACAGACCTCTATGGCTACACCTTC
TRBD1 | TRBJ2-2 | TRBV5-6 | NA | CASSRDRGSTGELFF | TGTGCCAGCAGCCGTGACAGGGGCAGCACCGGGGAGCTGTTTTTT
TRBD1 | TRBJ2-1 | TRBV7-2 | once | CASSRYTGVRREQFF | TGTGCCAGCAGCCGTTATACAGGGGTTCGACGAGAGCAGTTCTTC
NA | TRBJ2-5 | TRBV6-5 | NA | CASSLSGSVGGETQYF | TGTGCCAGCAGTTTATCCGGGTCAGTCGGGGGAGAGACCCAGTACTTC
TRBD1 | TRBJ2-7 | TRBV30 | NA | CAWNSGQSYEQYF | TGTGCCTGGAACTCGGGACAGTCCTACGAGCAGTACTTC
NA | TRBJ2-3 | TRBV29-1 | NA | CSVGLGAPDTQYF | TGCAGCGTGGGGTTGGGGGCCCCAGATACGCAGTATTTT
NA | TRBJ1-1 | TRBV9 | NA | CASSVNPRQEQAFF | TGTGCCAGCAGCGTAAATCCAAGACAGGAGCAAGCTTTCTTT
NA | TRBJ1-1 | TRBV21-1 | NA | CASTHRDRRSTEAFF | TGTGCCAGCACTCATCGGGACAGAAGATCCACTGAAGCTTTCTTT
TRBD2 | TRBJ2-1 | TRBV9 | NA | CASSISGSIYEQFF | TGTGCCAGCAGCATTAGCGGGAGTATCTATGAGCAGTTCTTC
NA | TRBJ1-1 | TRBV28 | NA | CASISRESTEAFF | TGTGCCAGCATATCGAGGGAATCCACTGAAGCTTTCTTT
NA | TRBJ1-3 | TRBV28 | NA | CASRTGGSTGNTIYF | TGTGCCAGCAGGACCGGTGGGAGTACTGGAAACACCATATATTTT
NA | TRBJ2-5 | TRBV1 | NA | CTSSQGLAGGFGTQYF | TGCACCAGCAGCCAAGGACTCGCGGGGGGGTTCGGGACCCAGTACTTC
TRBD2 | TRBJ2-4 | TRBV25-1 | NA | CASSPSPGLAPTGTYF | TGTGCCAGCAGCCCCTCTCCGGGACTAGCGCCGACGGGCACGTACTTC
NA | TRBJ1-2 | TRBV6-1 | NA | CASSEGSYGYTF | TGTGCCAGCAGTGAGGGGAGCTATGGCTACACCTTC